Listed below are T cell receptor beta chains from one sample, sequenced in a study of radiotherapy plus CTLA-4 blockade in lung cancer. Libraries were prepared by immunoSEQ multiplex PCR; TCRdb keeps only in-frame clonotypes and omits some of them. The data contain 85,000 to 90,000 clones, around 87% of them singletons. The source material was peripheral blood, sampled from a patient treated with radiotherapy plus ipilimumab. The receptor source for this set is a human donor with non-small cell lung cancer that progressed on radiotherapy plus ipilimumab. The CDR3 runs from the conserved cysteine through the conserved F or W. A D gene is named only where the DNA matches it firmly. Size is stated for part of the rows, as once, few or many counts, or as a class when the clone is expanded.

TRBJ2-5,TRBV10-1,NA,NA,TGCGCCAGCAGTGAGAGGGAGAGGGGAAAGACAGCTCAAGAGACCCAGTACTTC,CASSERERGKTAQETQYF
TRBJ2-5,TRBV18,NA,NA,TGTGCCAGCTCACCGAGGGGCGAGACCCAGTACTTC,CASSPRGETQYF
TRBJ1-1,TRBV18,NA,NA,TGTGCCAGCTCACCAGAACCAGAAGAAGCTTTCTTT,CASSPEPEEAFF
TRBJ1-1,TRBV29-1,once,NA,TGCAGCGTGACAGTCATGGCCATGAACACTGAAGCTTTCTTT,CSVTVMAMNTEAFF
TRBJ1-1,TRBV29-1,NA,TRBD1,TGCAGCGTTGGGGGGGACAGCACTGAAGCTTTCTTT,CSVGGDSTEAFF
TRBJ1-3,TRBV2,NA,NA,TGTGCCAGCAGTGAGTTGGGGCTCTCTGGAAACACCATATATTTT,CASSELGLSGNTIYF
TRBJ2-3,TRBV9,NA,TRBD1,TGTGCCAGCAGCGCACAGGGGATGTACACAGATACGCAGTATTTT,CASSAQGMYTDTQYF
TRBJ2-5,TRBV4-2,NA,TRBD1,TGTGCCAGCAGCCAGACAGGGGAAGGGTACCAAGAGACCCAGTACTTC,CASSQTGEGYQETQYF
TRBJ1-3,TRBV5-1,NA,NA,TGCGCCAGCAGCCTCGACATCTCTGGAAACACCATATATTTT,CASSLDISGNTIYF
TRBJ2-5,TRBV7-2,NA,TRBD1,TGTGCCAGCAGCCCTACAGGGGGCCGGGAGACCCAGTACTTC,CASSPTGGRETQYF
TRBJ2-5,TRBV30,once,NA,TGTGCCTACCGGAAAGGGTTTGTGCAAGAGACCCAGTACTTC,CAYRKGFVQETQYF
TRBJ1-3,TRBV6-6,NA,NA,TGTGCCAGCAGTTATATGGGAGGCGACACCATATATTTT,CASSYMGGDTIYF
TRBJ2-1,TRBV7-3,NA,NA,TGTGCCAGCAGCTCGGGGTTTAACAATGAGCAGTTCTTC,CASSSGFNNEQFF
TRBJ2-5,TRBV9,NA,NA,TGTGCCAGCAGCGTAAGTTTTTACCAAGAGACCCAGTACTTC,CASSVSFYQETQYF
TRBJ2-5,TRBV7-7,NA,NA,TGTGCCAGCAGCCCGGGACACAAAGAGACCCAGTACTTC,CASSPGHKETQYF
TRBJ2-7,TRBV2,NA,TRBD1,TGTGCCAGCAGTTCGGACAGGGGTTACGAGCAGTACTTC,CASSSDRGYEQYF
TRBJ2-7,TRBV28,NA,TRBD1,TGTGCCAGCAGTTTTTCCTTGGGACAGGGGTACTACGAGCAGTACTTC,CASSFSLGQGYYEQYF
TRBJ1-1,TRBV6-4,few,NA,TGTGCCAGCAGCGAGACAGAGAACACTGAAGCTTTCTTT,CASSETENTEAFF
TRBJ2-1,TRBV5-4,NA,NA,TGTGCCAGCAGCCCGGGGATGTTGGCGGGGTACCAGTTCTTC,CASSPGMLAGYQFF
TRBJ2-1,TRBV14,NA,NA,TGTGCCAGCAGTCAAGGGGGGCCTGAGCAGTTCTTC,CASSQGGPEQFF
TRBJ2-7,TRBV7-9,few,TRBD1,TGTGCCAGCAGCACAACCGGGACAGGGGTCTCCTACGAGCAGTACTTC,CASSTTGTGVSYEQYF
TRBJ2-5,TRBV6-5,NA,NA,TGTGCCAGCAGTTTCACCGGAAGGGGGGAAGAGACCCAGTACTTC,CASSFTGRGEETQYF
TRBJ2-5,TRBV5-4,NA,TRBD2,TGTGCCAGCAGCTTGGGAGCGGGGGGGCTGGAGACCCAGTACTTC,CASSLGAGGLETQYF
TRBJ2-7,TRBV30,NA,NA,TGTGCCTGGAGTGGAGGGGGCTCCTACGAGCAGTACTTC,CAWSGGGSYEQYF
TRBJ2-6,TRBV10-3,NA,NA,TGTGCCATCACGAACGAGGGGGGGGCCGGGGCCAACGTCCTGACTTTC,CAITNEGGAGANVLTF
TRBJ1-2,TRBV7-2,NA,NA,TGTGCCAGCAGCCGAGGTGGGCTGGATGGCTACACCTTC,CASSRGGLDGYTF
TRBJ1-1,TRBV5-1,once,NA,TGCGCCAGCAGGGCGGGACGGTTGAACACTGAAGCTTTCTTT,CASRAGRLNTEAFF
TRBJ2-3,TRBV9,NA,TRBD1,TGTGCCAGCAGCCCTCGGACAGGCGAGGCAGATACGCAGTATTTT,CASSPRTGEADTQYF
TRBJ2-4,TRBV27,NA,NA,TGTGCCAGCAGTCCCTACGGAGCCAAAAACATTCAGTACTTC,CASSPYGAKNIQYF
TRBJ2-7,TRBV6-1,once,NA,TGTGCCAGCAGTGAAGTTTGGAATTCCTACGAGCAGTACTTC,CASSEVWNSYEQYF
TRBJ2-2,TRBV27,NA,NA,TGTGCCAGCAGTTTAAGGACACCCGTACTGAACACCGGGGAGCTGTTTTTT,CASSLRTPVLNTGELFF
TRBJ2-4,TRBV28,NA,NA,TGTGCCAGCAGTTCCCCCGGGACGGTGCTAGCCAAAAACATTCAGTACTTC,CASSSPGTVLAKNIQYF
TRBJ2-6,TRBV27,NA,NA,TGTGCCAGCAGTAAAGCTGGGGCCAACGTCCTGACTTTC,CASSKAGANVLTF
TRBJ1-3,TRBV4-2,NA,NA,TGTGCCAGCAGCCAAGATTACTGGGAGGGGGGAAACACCATATATTTT,CASSQDYWEGGNTIYF
TRBJ2-7,TRBV7-6,few,TRBD2,TGTGCCAGCAGCTTAGGGGGGCCAGCGGGAGCACCCAAAGAGCAGTACTTC,CASSLGGPAGAPKEQYF
TRBJ1-5,TRBV7-7,few,NA,TGTGCCAGCAGCTTCAGAGGTGATCAGCCCCAGCATTTT,CASSFRGDQPQHF
TRBJ2-2,TRBV18,NA,TRBD2,TGTGCCAGCTCACTGACCGGGACTAGCGGGAGGGCCGGGGAGCTGTTTTTT,CASSLTGTSGRAGELFF